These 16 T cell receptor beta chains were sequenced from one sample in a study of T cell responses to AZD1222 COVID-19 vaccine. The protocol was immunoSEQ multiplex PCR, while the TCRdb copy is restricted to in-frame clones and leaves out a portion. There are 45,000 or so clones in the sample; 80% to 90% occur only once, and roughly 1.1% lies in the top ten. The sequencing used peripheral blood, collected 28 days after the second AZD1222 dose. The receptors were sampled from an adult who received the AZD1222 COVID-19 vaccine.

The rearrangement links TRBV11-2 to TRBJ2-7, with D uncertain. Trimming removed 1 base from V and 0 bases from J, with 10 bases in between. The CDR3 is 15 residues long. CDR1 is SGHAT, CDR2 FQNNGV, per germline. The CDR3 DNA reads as TGTGCCAGCAGCTTAGCCGGGTTTAGCTCCTACGAGCAGTACTTC. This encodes CASSLAGFSSYEQYF.

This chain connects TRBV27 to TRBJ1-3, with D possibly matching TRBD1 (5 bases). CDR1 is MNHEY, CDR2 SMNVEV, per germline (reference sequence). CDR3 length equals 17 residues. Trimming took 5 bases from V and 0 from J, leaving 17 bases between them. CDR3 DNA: TGTGCCAGCAGTGCCGCCTGGGTGGGGGGCTCTGGAAACACCATATATTTT. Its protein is CASSAAWVGGSGNTIYF.

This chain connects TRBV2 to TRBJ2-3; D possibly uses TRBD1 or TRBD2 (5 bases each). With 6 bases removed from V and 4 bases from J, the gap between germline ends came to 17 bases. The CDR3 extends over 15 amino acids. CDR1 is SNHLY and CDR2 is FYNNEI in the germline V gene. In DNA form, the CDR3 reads TGTGCCAGCAGCCTTTACCCGGGACCCTCAGATACGCAGTATTTT. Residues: CASSLYPGPSDTQYF.

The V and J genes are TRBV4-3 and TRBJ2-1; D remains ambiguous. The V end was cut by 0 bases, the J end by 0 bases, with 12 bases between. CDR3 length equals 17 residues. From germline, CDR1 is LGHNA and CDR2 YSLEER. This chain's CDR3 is CASSQDQGYNSYNEQFF. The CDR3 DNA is TGCGCCAGCAGCCAAGATCAAGGCTACAACTCCTACAATGAGCAGTTCTTC.

The CDR3 region is CASRRGTGDNSPLHF. In DNA, the CDR3 is TGTGCCAGCAGGCGAGGGACAGGGGATAATTCACCCCTCCACTTT. V is TRBV6-5 and J is TRBJ1-6; TRBD1 agrees at 10 bases. V shed 6 bases and J 5 bases; nucleotides not matched to a gene: 4. There are 15 residues in the CDR3. Germline V CDR1 and CDR2: MNHEY, SVGAGI.

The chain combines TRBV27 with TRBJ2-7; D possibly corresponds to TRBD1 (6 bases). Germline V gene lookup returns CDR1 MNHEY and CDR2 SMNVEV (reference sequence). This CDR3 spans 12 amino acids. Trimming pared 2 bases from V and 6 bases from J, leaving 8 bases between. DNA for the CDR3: TGTGCCAGCAGTTTAAGGGGGACCGAGCAGTACTTC. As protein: CASSLRGTEQYF.

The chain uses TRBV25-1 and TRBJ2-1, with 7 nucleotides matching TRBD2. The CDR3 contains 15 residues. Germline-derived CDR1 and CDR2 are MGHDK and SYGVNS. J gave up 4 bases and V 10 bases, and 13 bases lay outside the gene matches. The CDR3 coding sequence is TGTGCCACCTCAGGGTTCCTAGCGGTTTACAATGAGCAGTTCTTC. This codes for CATSGFLAVYNEQFF.

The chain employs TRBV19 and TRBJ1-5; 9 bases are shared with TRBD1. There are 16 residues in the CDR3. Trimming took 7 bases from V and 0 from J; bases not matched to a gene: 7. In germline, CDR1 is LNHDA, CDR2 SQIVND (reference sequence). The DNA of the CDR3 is TGTGCCAGTACCTTCCGGGACAGGGTTAGCAATCAGCCCCAGCATTTT. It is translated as CASTFRDRVSNQPQHF. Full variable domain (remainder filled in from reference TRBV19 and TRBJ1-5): DGGITQSPKYLFRKEGQNVTLSCEQNLNHDAMYWYRQDPGQGLRLIYYSQIVNDFQKGDIAEGYSVSREKKESFPLTVTSAQKNPTAFYLCASTFRDRVSNQPQHFGDGTRLSIL.

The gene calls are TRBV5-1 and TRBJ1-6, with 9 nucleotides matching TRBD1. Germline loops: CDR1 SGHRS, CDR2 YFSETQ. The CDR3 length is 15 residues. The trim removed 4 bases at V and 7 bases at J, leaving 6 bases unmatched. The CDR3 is CASSLGQGRNSPLHF. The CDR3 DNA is TGCGCCAGCAGCCTAGGACAGGGGCGGAATTCACCCCTCCACTTT.

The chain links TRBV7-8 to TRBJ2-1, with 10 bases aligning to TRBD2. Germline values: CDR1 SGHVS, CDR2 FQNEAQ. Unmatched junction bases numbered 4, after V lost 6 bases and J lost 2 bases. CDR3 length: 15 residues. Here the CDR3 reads CASRGLALTYNEQFF. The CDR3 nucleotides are TGTGCCAGCAGGGGACTAGCGCTTACCTACAATGAGCAGTTCTTC.

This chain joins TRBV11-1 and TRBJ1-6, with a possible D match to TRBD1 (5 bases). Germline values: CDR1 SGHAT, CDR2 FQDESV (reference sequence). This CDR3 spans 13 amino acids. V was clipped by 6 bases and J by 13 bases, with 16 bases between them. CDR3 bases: TGTGCCAGCAGTCCCGCGGGGGTTTCGCCCCTCCACTTT. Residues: CASSPAGVSPLHF.

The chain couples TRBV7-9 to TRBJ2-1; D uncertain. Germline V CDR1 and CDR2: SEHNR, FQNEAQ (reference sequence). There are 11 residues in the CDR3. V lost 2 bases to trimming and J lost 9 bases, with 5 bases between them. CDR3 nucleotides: TGTGCCAGCAGCTTATTTAGTGAGCAGTTCTTC. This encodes CASSLFSEQFF.

The CDR3 spells CASSLGAGLAKNIQYF. The CDR3 DNA reads TGTGCCAGCAGTTTAGGGGCGGGACTAGCCAAAAACATTCAGTACTTC. The chain combines TRBV27 with TRBJ2-4, with a weak D call TRBD2 (6 bases). V lost 2 bases and J 0 bases, leaving 11 bases between the germline ends. The CDR3 runs 16 residues. CDR1 and CDR2 from the germline V gene are MNHEY and SMNVEV (reference sequence).

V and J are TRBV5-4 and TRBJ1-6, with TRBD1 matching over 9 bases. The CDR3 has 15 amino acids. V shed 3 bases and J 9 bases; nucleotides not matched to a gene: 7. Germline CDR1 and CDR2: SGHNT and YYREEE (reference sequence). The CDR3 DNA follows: TGTGCCAGCAGCTCTAGGACAGGGGAGAGTTCACCCCTCCACTTT. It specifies CASSSRTGESSPLHF.

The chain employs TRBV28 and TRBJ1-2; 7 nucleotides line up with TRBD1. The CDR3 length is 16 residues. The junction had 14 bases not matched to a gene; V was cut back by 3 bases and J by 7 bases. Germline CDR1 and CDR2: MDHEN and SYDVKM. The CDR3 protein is CASSLTGGRGMVGYTF. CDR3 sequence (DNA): TGTGCCAGCAGTTTGACGGGAGGCAGGGGGATGGTTGGCTACACCTTC.

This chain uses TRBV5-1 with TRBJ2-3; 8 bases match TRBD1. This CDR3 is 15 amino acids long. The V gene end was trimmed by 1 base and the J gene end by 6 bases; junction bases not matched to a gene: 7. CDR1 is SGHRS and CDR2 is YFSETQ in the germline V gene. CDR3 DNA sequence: TGCGCCAGCAGCTTGCTCGGACAGGGAAGGGATACGCAGTATTTT. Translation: CASSLLGQGRDTQYF. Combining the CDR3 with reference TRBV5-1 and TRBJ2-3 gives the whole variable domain KAGVTQTPRYLIKTRGQQVTLSCSPISGHRSVSWYQQTPGQGLQFLFEYFSETQRNKGNFPGRFSGRQFSNSRSEMNVSTLELGDSALYLCASSLLGQGRDTQYFGPGTRLTVL.